Detailed here is one T cell receptor beta chain. Its target is not known. Germline CDR1 ENHRY, CDR2 SYGVKD. Trimming removed 10 bases from V and 4 bases from J; junction bases left unmatched: 6. This CDR3 contains 13 residues. These data belong to a study of cytomegalovirus exposure and HLA in healthy donors. Study-wide points: According to the study, 160 or so TCR beta chains were cytomegalovirus-associated.

PCR employed 60 Vbeta and 13 Jbeta primers. Assay: immunoSEQ multiplex PCR; the TCRdb copy retains only in-frame clones and omits some. The table has some 190,000 clones, around 84% seen once. This TCR derives from a man aged 40-55 years in good health and CMV-seropositive. The J gene is TRBJ2-5, the V gene TRBV10-3; TRBD1 matches at 10 bases. Sequencing input: PBMCs. This CDR3 reads CATDRDRGETQYF. The CDR3 bases are TGTGCCACGGACCGGGACAGGGGAGAGACCCAGTACTTC.